This T cell receptor (beta chain) was recorded in a study of Graves' ophthalmopathy and Graves' hyperthyroidism. Study-level background: Calling hyperthyroidism stable required that no ophthalmopathy show up within 18 months of follow-up.

Overall study findings and caveats: Ophthalmopathy cases were distinguished from stable hyperthyroidism by a 13-signature model, reaching around 88% sensitivity and around 81% specificity.

CDR1 LNHNV and CDR2 YYDKDF come from the germline V gene (reference sequence). V dropped 0 bases and J dropped 3; count of bases not matched to a gene: 4. The CDR3 extends over 15 amino acids. This clonotype has at least ten counts. Its antigen is still unknown. Amplification from RNA transcripts yielded the TCR beta CDR3 regions. Second-round multiplex PCR followed a first-round RT-PCR using HTBI primers. TCRdb re-called the multiplex PCR reads with MiXCR, one entry per CDR3 protein. Of some 1.1 million distinct CDR3 sequences listed, 35% to 45% were seen once; the top ten hold more than 9.5%. Orbital computed tomography, together with clinical symptoms, serum thyroxine, TRAb and thyroid ultrasound, was used for diagnosis.

The chain has TRBV15 and TRBJ2-7; TRBD1 agrees at 8 bases. The specimen was peripheral blood or thyroid tissue (not recorded which). This clonotype was obtained from an adult man with Graves' hyperthyroidism. DNA of the CDR3: TGTGCCACCAGCAGAGACCGGGACAGGATCTACGAGCAGTACTTC. Residues: CATSRDRDRIYEQYF.